This TCR beta chain was sequenced in a study of cytomegalovirus exposure and HLA in healthy donors. Details on this clone: Its antigen is unknown.

Study outcomes and limitations: The likely explanation for a cluster of highly shared sequence variants was sequencing artifact. Among the CMV-associated chains, three were confirmed in vitro as specific for CMV antigens.

Trimming took off 4 bases at V and 1 base at J, with 19 bases between the two ends. CDR1 and CDR2 from the germline V gene are SGHDN and FVKESK. The CDR3 is 17 residues long. The study ran its PCR with 60 Vbeta and 13 Jbeta primers. Generated by immunoSEQ multiplex PCR, the TCRdb table keeps only in-frame clones and is missing some. Of about 180,000 clones listed, roughly 82% were seen once; the top ten hold over 1.5%. This rearrangement joins TRBV14 to TRBJ1-1; maybe TRBD1 (5 bases). The TCR sequence derives from a man aged 35 to 55 in good health and CMV-seronegative. Sequencing input: PBMCs. CDR3 region: CASSPPPRGKANTEAFF. The DNA for the CDR3 is TGTGCCAGCAGCCCACCCCCGCGGGGGAAAGCGAACACTGAAGCTTTCTTT.